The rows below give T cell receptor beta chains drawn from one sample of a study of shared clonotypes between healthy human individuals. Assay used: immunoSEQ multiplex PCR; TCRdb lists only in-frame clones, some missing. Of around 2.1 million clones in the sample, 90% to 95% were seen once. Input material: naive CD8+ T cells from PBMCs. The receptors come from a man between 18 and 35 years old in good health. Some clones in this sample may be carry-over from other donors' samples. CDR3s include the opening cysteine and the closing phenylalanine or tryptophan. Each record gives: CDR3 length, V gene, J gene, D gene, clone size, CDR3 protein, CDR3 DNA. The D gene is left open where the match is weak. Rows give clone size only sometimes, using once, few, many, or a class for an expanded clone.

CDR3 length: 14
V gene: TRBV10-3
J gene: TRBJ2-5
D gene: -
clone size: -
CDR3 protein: CAIRGDSLQETQYF
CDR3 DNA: TGTGCCATCAGGGGAGACAGTCTTCAAGAGACCCAGTACTTC

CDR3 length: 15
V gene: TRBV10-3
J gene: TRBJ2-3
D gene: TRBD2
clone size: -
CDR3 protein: CAISDLAGGVDTQYF
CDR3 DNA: TGTGCCATCAGTGACTTGGCGGGAGGGGTAGATACGCAGTATTTT

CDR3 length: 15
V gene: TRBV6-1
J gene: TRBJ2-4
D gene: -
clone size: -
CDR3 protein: CASSPTELAKNIQYF
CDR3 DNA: TGTGCCAGCAGCCCGACAGAGCTAGCCAAAAACATTCAGTACTTC

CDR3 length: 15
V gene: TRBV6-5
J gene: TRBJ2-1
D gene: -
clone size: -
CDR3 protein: CASSYSAGVGNEQFF
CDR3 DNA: TGTGCCAGCAGTTACTCCGCAGGGGTCGGGAATGAGCAGTTCTTC

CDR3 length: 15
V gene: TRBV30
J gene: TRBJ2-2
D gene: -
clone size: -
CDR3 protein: CAWSVPREGIGELFF
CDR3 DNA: TGTGCCTGGAGTGTACCGCGGGAAGGAATCGGGGAGCTGTTTTTT

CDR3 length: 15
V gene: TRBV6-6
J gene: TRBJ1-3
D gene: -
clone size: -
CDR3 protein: CASTRTDDSGNTIYF
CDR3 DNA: TGTGCCAGCACTCGAACGGATGACTCTGGAAACACCATATATTTT

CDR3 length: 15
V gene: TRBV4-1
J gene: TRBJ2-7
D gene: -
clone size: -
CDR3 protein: CASSQGAGSPYEQYF
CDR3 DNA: TGCGCCAGCAGCCAAGGAGCAGGGAGCCCTTACGAGCAGTACTTC

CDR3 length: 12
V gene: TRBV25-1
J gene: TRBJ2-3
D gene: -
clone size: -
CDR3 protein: CASSEQTDTQYF
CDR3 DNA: TGTGCCAGCAGTGAACAGACAGATACGCAGTATTTT

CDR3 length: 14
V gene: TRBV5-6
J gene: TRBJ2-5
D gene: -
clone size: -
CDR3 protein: CASSWADSQETQYF
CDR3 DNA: TGTGCCAGCAGCTGGGCGGACAGTCAAGAGACCCAGTACTTC

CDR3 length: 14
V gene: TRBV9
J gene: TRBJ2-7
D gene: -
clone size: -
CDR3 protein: CASSPQAQTYEQYF
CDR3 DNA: TGTGCCAGCAGCCCACAAGCACAGACCTACGAGCAGTACTTC

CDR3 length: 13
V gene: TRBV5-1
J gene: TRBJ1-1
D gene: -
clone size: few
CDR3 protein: CASSLGTRTEAFF
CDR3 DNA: TGCGCCAGCAGCTTAGGGACAAGGACTGAAGCTTTCTTT

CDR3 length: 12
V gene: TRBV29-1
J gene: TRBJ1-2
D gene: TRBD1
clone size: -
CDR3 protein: CSAWDRGFGYTF
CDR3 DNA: TGCAGCGCTTGGGACAGGGGTTTTGGCTACACCTTC

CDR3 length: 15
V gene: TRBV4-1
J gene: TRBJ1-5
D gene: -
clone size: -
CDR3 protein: CASSQDGTGFQPQHF
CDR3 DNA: TGCGCCAGCAGCCAAGATGGAACAGGGTTTCAGCCCCAGCATTTT

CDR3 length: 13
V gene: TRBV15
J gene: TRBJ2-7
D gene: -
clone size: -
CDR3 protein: CATTSAPTYEQYF
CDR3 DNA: TGTGCCACCACCTCCGCCCCCACCTACGAGCAGTACTTC

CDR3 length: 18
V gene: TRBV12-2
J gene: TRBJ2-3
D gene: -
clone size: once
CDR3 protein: CASRLVGWGEISTDTQYF
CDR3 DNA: TGTGCAAGTCGCTTAGTGGGTTGGGGGGAGATAAGCACAGATACGCAGTATTTT

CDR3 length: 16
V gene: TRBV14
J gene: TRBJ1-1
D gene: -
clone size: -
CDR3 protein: CASSQEAVGRFTEAFF
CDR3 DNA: TGTGCCAGCAGCCAAGAAGCGGTAGGGAGGTTCACTGAAGCTTTCTTT

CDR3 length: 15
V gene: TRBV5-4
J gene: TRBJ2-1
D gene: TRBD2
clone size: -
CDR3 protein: CASSLKRERYNEQFF
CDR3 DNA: TGTGCCAGCAGCCTGAAGCGGGAGAGATACAATGAGCAGTTCTTC

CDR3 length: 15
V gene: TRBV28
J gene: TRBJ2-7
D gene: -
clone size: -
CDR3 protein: CASFPAGEAAHEQYF
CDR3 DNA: TGTGCCAGCTTCCCCGCCGGGGAGGCCGCCCACGAGCAGTACTTC

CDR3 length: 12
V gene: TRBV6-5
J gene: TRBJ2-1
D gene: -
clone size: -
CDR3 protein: CASSPTNNEQFF
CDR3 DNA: TGTGCCAGCAGCCCTACAAACAATGAGCAGTTCTTC

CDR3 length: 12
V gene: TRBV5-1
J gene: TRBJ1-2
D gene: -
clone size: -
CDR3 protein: CASSLEGSGYTF
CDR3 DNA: TGCGCCAGCAGCCTGGAAGGTAGCGGCTACACCTTC

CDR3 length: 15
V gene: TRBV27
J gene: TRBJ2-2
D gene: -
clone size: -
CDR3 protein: CASSPGRPVAGELFF
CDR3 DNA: TGTGCCAGCAGTCCGGGACGGCCGGTGGCCGGGGAGCTGTTTTTT

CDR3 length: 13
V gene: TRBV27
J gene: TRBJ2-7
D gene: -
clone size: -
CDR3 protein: CASSLLGGDEQYF
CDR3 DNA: TGTGCCAGCAGTTTGTTGGGTGGCGACGAGCAGTACTTC